The 9 T cell receptor beta chains below were found in one sample sequenced in a study of blood T cell repertoires in COVID-19. TCRdb keeps only in-frame clones here, not all; method: immunoSEQ multiplex PCR. The data hold approximately 320,000 clones, with approximately 85% observed a single time. Sequenced: peripheral blood. The source of these receptors is a human donor in a cohort sampled during active COVID-19.

This rearrangement joins TRBV5-1 to TRBJ1-1, with D hard to call. The CDR3 is 15 residues long. Looked up from germline, CDR1 is SGHRS and CDR2 is YFSETQ. The V gene lost 0 bases and the J gene lost 0 bases, with 9 bases spanning the gap. The DNA of the CDR3 is TGCGCCAGCAGCTTGGATGCGGGGATGAACACTGAAGCTTTCTTT. Protein: CASSLDAGMNTEAFF.

This chain uses TRBV5-4 with TRBJ2-6, with TRBD2 as a possible D gene (6 bases). The V end was cut by 10 bases, the J end by 9 bases, with 17 bases between. The CDR3 totals 13 residues. Germline assignment: CDR1 SGHNT and CDR2 YYREEE (reference sequence). The CDR3 DNA is TGTGCCGGACGAGTGGGAGGAGGCAACGTCCTGACTTTC. Its protein is CAGRVGGGNVLTF.

The chain has TRBV29-1 and TRBJ2-7, with D possibly being TRBD1 (6 bases). The germline V gene encodes CDR1 SQVTM and CDR2 ANQGSEA. Trimming took 4 bases from V and 2 from J, leaving 15 bases between them. CDR3 size: 14 residues. The CDR3 DNA reads TGCAGCGTTGCGTCCCCCGGACAGACCTACGAGCAGTACTTC. This codes for CSVASPGQTYEQYF.

This chain joins TRBV25-1 and TRBJ2-2, with D possibly being TRBD1 (5 bases). Trimming removed 3 bases from V and 8 bases from J, with 22 bases in between. In germline, CDR1 is MGHDK, CDR2 SYGVNS. CDR3 length: 17 amino acids. The CDR3 region is CASSDVGPPHSRGELFF. As DNA, the CDR3 is TGTGCCAGCAGTGATGTGGGGCCTCCCCATAGTCGTGGGGAGCTGTTTTTT.

The sample holds one count of this clone. This rearrangement joins TRBV24-1 to TRBJ2-7; TRBD1 agrees at 7 bases. V gave up 4 bases and J gave up 3 bases; unmatched junction bases: 5. The CDR3 has 14 amino acids. Looked up from germline, CDR1 is KGHDR and CDR2 is SFDVKD. The CDR3 DNA sequence: TGTGCCACCAGTGACCGGGGACAGTTCTACGAGCAGTACTTC. It translates to CATSDRGQFYEQYF.

The chain carries TRBV18 and TRBJ1-2, with 9 bases aligning to TRBD1. Germline V gives CDR1 KGHSH, CDR2 LQKENI. The trim removed 6 bases at V and 4 bases at J, leaving 12 bases unmatched. This CDR3 has 16 residues. This chain's CDR3 is CASSKDRDRVAYGYTF. CDR3 nucleotide sequence: TGTGCCAGCTCCAAAGACCGGGACAGGGTAGCCTATGGCTACACCTTC.

Only a few counts were recorded for this clone. This sequence joins TRBV11-2 and TRBJ2-2; 7 nucleotides line up with TRBD2. The CDR3 length is 13 residues. The V segment lost 5 bases and the J segment 9 bases; nucleotides outside the gene matches: 6. Germline values: CDR1 SGHAT, CDR2 FQNNGV. CDR3 amino acids: CASSATGGRELFF. The DNA for the CDR3 is TGTGCCAGCAGCGCGACGGGAGGCAGGGAGCTGTTTTTT.

This clone showed up just once. The genes are TRBV27 and TRBJ2-3; 8 nucleotides align to TRBD1. Germline values: CDR1 MNHEY, CDR2 SMNVEV (reference sequence). The CDR3 length is 14 residues. Losses at the gene ends were 6 bases for V and 5 bases for J; bases not matched to a gene: 7. The CDR3 region has the DNA TGTGCCAGCAGCCCAGGACAGGGAAGAGATACGCAGTATTTT. Translated: CASSPGQGRDTQYF.

The chain links TRBV12-3 or TRBV12-4 to TRBJ1-5; TRBD1 aligns across 7 bases. This CDR3 comprises 12 residues. V dropped 3 bases and J dropped 9; count of bases not matched to a gene: 2. The CDR3 reads CASSLQGGPQHF. The CDR3 DNA reads TGTGCCAGCAGTTTGCAGGGGGGGCCCCAGCATTTT.